This T cell receptor (beta chain) was identified during a study of T cell clones after liver transplantation. Only in-frame clones appear in the TCRdb table, and some are missing; sequencing was by immunoSEQ multiplex PCR. The sample carries 5,600 or so clones, around 30% recorded once. Proliferating CFSE-low MLR cells were sequenced to define alloreactive TCRbeta sequences. Between the trimmed V and J ends, which lost 2 bases and 8 bases, there was a span of 15 bases. This CDR3 is 13 amino acids long. Germline-derived CDR1 and CDR2 are GTSNPN and SVGIG (reference sequence). With respect to this clone: The antigen remains unidentified.

Sequencing was carried out using CD4+ T cells from cultured PBMCs. The V call is TRBV30, the J call TRBJ1-2, with TRBD1 as a possible D gene (5 bases). The clonotype was recovered from a human patient who received a liver transplant. Some T cells may originate from the graft donor. The CDR3 protein is CAWSQFGADGYTF. The CDR3 region has the DNA TGTGCCTGGAGTCAATTTGGGGCTGACGGCTACACCTTC.